Listed below are T cell receptor beta chains from one sample, sequenced in a study of CD4 T cells in relation to SARS-CoV-2 and coronaviruses. For these receptors, no antigen is known. Assay: immunoSEQ multiplex PCR; the TCRdb copy retains only in-frame clones and omits some. This table holds under 25,000 clones, around 77% found once. Sequenced material: CD4+ T cells from PBMCs, cultured in vitro. Receptors were obtained from a human donor in good health. Each CDR3 is given with its conserved first and last residue. A D gene is named only where the DNA matches it firmly. The size entry is marked missing in some rows and otherwise reads once, few, many or a size class.

>TRBJ1-3|TRBV4-1|.|.
CASSQDGLSGNTIYF
TGCGCCAGCAGCCAAGATGGGCTCTCTGGAAACACCATATATTTT
>TRBJ2-3|TRBV12-5|.|.
CASGLVRDGKATDTQYF
TGTGCTAGTGGTTTGGTGCGGGACGGCAAAGCTACAGATACGCAGTATTTT
>TRBJ2-2|TRBV10-3|.|.
CAISSQRNTGELFF
TGTGCCATCAGTAGTCAGAGAAACACCGGGGAGCTGTTTTTT
>TRBJ2-5|TRBV14|TRBD2|once
CASSLLSGSLETQYF
TGTGCCAGCAGCCTTCTTAGCGGGAGTCTGGAGACCCAGTACTTC
>TRBJ2-5|TRBV7-6|.|.
CASSLTETQYF
TGTGCCAGCAGCTTAACGGAGACCCAGTACTTC
>TRBJ1-4|TRBV27|.|.
CASKWGPTNEKLFF
TGTGCCAGCAAGTGGGGTCCAACTAATGAAAAACTGTTTTTT
>TRBJ2-5|TRBV7-7|.|.
CASSPGHLQETQYF
TGTGCCAGCAGTCCGGGACACCTCCAAGAGACCCAGTACTTC
>TRBJ2-7|TRBV19|.|.
CASSIQHGQEGSYQQYF
TGTGCCAGTAGTATTCAACATGGACAGGAGGGGTCTTACCAGCAGTACTTC
>TRBJ2-3|TRBV5-1|.|once
CASSLVPDTQYF
TGCGCCAGCAGCTTGGTCCCAGATACGCAGTATTTT
>TRBJ2-6|TRBV5-1|.|once
CASSFEQPGANVLTF
TGCGCCAGCAGCTTTGAACAACCTGGGGCCAACGTCCTGACTTTC
>TRBJ2-5|TRBV5-3|TRBD2|.
CARFLKAGGIWETQYF
TGTGCCAGATTCCTGAAAGCGGGAGGTATTTGGGAGACCCAGTACTTC
>TRBJ2-5|TRBV6-5|TRBD1|.
CASSTGQPTQETQYF
TGTGCCAGCAGCACGGGACAGCCCACCCAAGAGACCCAGTACTTC
>TRBJ2-1|TRBV28|.|.
CASSLASRSYNEQFF
TGTGCCAGCAGTCTTGCTAGCCGATCCTACAATGAGCAGTTCTTC
>TRBJ2-3|TRBV18|.|once
CASSPSGSGTDTQYF
TGTGCCAGCTCACCCTCAGGGTCTGGCACAGATACGCAGTATTTT
>TRBJ2-1|TRBV2|.|.
CASSVGTPLYNEQFF
TGTGCCAGCAGTGTCGGAACTCCCCTCTACAATGAGCAGTTCTTC
>TRBJ2-7|TRBV3-1/TRBV3-2|TRBD2|.
CASSQGSPGLAYEQYF
TGTGCCAGCAGCCAAGGCTCCCCGGGACTAGCCTACGAGCAGTACTTC
>TRBJ2-1|TRBV25-1|TRBD1|.
CASSEGLGGTGTYNEQFF
TGTGCCAGCAGTGAAGGCTTAGGCGGGACAGGGACCTACAATGAGCAGTTCTTC
>TRBJ1-3|TRBV10-2|.|.
CASSASITTDSGNTIYF
TGCGCCAGCAGTGCTTCTATCACTACGGACTCTGGAAACACCATATATTTT
>TRBJ2-7|TRBV30|TRBD1|few
CAWSAAGTGRNEQYF
TGTGCCTGGAGCGCCGCCGGGACAGGGAGGAACGAGCAGTACTTC
>TRBJ2-3|TRBV6-1|.|.
CASSENPLSTDTQYF
TGTGCCAGCAGTGAAAACCCCCTTAGCACAGATACGCAGTATTTT
>TRBJ1-5|TRBV19|.|.
CASSIEGAWSNQPQHF
TGTGCCAGTAGTATAGAAGGCGCGTGGTCGAATCAGCCCCAGCATTTT
>TRBJ2-1|TRBV3-1/TRBV3-2|.|.
CASSQLVTVSYNEQFF
TGTGCCAGCAGCCAATTGGTTACAGTCTCCTACAATGAGCAGTTCTTC
>TRBJ1-5|TRBV30|.|few
CAWSLGRDQPQHF
TGTGCCTGGAGTCTGGGCAGGGATCAGCCCCAGCATTTT
>TRBJ1-6|TRBV5-1|.|once
CASSLGQADNSPLHF
TGCGCCAGCAGCTTGGGTCAGGCCGATAATTCACCCCTCCACTTT
>TRBJ2-2|TRBV6-5|TRBD2|.
CASSRLAEVAGELFF
TGTGCCAGCTCTCGTCTAGCGGAAGTAGCCGGGGAGCTGTTTTTT
>TRBJ1-6|TRBV28|TRBD1|.
CASSYGRGSESLHF
TGTGCCAGCAGTTATGGCAGGGGGTCGGAGTCCCTCCACTTT
>TRBJ1-1|TRBV19|TRBD1|.
CASSAGQFNTEAFF
TGTGCCAGTAGCGCGGGACAGTTTAACACTGAAGCTTTCTTT
>TRBJ1-1|TRBV3-1/TRBV3-2|.|.
CASSHRGTGSEAFF
TGTGCCAGCAGCCATCGCGGGACGGGTAGTGAAGCTTTCTTT
>TRBJ2-2|TRBV7-3|.|.
CASSLIENRGAGELFF
TGTGCCAGCAGCTTAATTGAGAATAGAGGGGCCGGGGAGCTGTTTTTT
>TRBJ2-7|TRBV9|TRBD1|few
CASSVGTGMSLYF
TGTGCCAGCAGCGTAGGGACAGGAATGTCTCTGTACTTC
>TRBJ2-3|TRBV18|TRBD1|once
CASSLTGGSSTDTQYF
TGTGCCAGCTCACTTACAGGGGGCTCTAGCACAGATACGCAGTATTTT
>TRBJ2-3|TRBV29-1|.|few
CSVEQVDTQYF
TGCAGCGTTGAGCAGGTTGATACGCAGTATTTT
>TRBJ2-7|TRBV19|TRBD1|.
CASSMGQGSYEQYF
TGTGCCAGTAGTATGGGACAGGGTTCGTACGAGCAGTACTTC
>TRBJ1-2|TRBV28|.|.
CASGQGRDYGYTF
TGTGCCAGCGGCCAGGGACGGGACTATGGCTACACCTTC
>TRBJ2-7|TRBV27|.|few
CASSSPGPYEQYF
TGTGCCAGCAGTTCGCCTGGACCCTACGAGCAGTACTTC
>TRBJ2-6|TRBV1|.|.
CTSSLPKGTLPVGANVLTF
TGCACCAGCAGCCTCCCTAAGGGGACACTCCCGGTTGGGGCCAACGTCCTGACTTTC
>TRBJ2-3|TRBV7-2|TRBD1|.
CAKGQSTDTQYF
TGTGCCAAGGGACAGTCCACAGATACGCAGTATTTT
>TRBJ2-7|TRBV6-1|.|.
CASSELGGSEQYF
TGTGCCAGCAGTGAACTTGGGGGATCCGAGCAGTACTTC
>TRBJ1-1|TRBV7-2|TRBD1|few
CASSPGGAGEAFF
TGTGCCAGCAGCCCAGGGGGCGCAGGGGAAGCTTTCTTT
>TRBJ2-3|TRBV13|TRBD1|.
CASSFRTGSTDTQYF
TGTGCCAGCAGCTTCCGGACAGGGAGCACAGATACGCAGTATTTT
>TRBJ2-1|TRBV4-1|TRBD1|.
CASSQTGGGGSYNEQFF
TGCGCCAGCAGCCAAACAGGGGGCGGTGGCTCCTACAATGAGCAGTTCTTC
>TRBJ2-1|TRBV5-8|.|.
CASSLVLTALSYNEQFF
TGTGCCAGCAGCTTGGTGCTTACGGCCCTTTCCTACAATGAGCAGTTCTTC
>TRBJ2-7|TRBV7-9|.|.
CASSSSKGLSYEQYF
TGTGCCAGCAGCTCCTCAAAGGGACTCTCCTACGAGCAGTACTTC
>TRBJ1-2|TRBV11-2|.|.
CASSPAGSSSIDGYTF
TGTGCCAGCAGCCCGGCGGGTTCGAGCTCTATCGATGGCTACACCTTC
>TRBJ2-1|TRBV4-1|.|few
CASSQVWGAAAEQFF
TGCGCCAGCAGCCAAGTTTGGGGGGCGGCGGCCGAGCAGTTCTTC
>TRBJ1-1|TRBV7-8|.|.
CASSLAVGETEAFF
TGTGCCAGCAGCTTAGCAGTCGGGGAAACTGAAGCTTTCTTT
>TRBJ2-3|TRBV9|TRBD2|.
CASSEVGLAGPASTDTQYF
TGTGCCAGCAGCGAGGTGGGACTAGCGGGTCCCGCTAGCACAGATACGCAGTATTTT
>TRBJ1-1|TRBV6-6|TRBD1|.
CASRTDRVSAEAFF
TGTGCCAGCAGAACAGACAGGGTTTCTGCTGAAGCTTTCTTT